These 27 T cell receptor beta chains share one sample of origin, sequenced in a study of blood T cells in healthy people across ages. A second PCR, run for roughly 7 to 11 cycles, used a sample-barcoded 5' primer plus a J-beta primer mix. MiXCR, run by TCRdb on the 5' RACE reads, gives a single entry per CDR3 protein. The repertoire consists of approximately 810,000 distinct CDR3 sequences, with 36% occurring once and the leading ten covering 13%. Sequencing was performed on blood. The receptors here all came from a man younger than 35 in good health.

V gene TRBV7-9 combines with J gene TRBJ1-2; D unclear. The CDR3 has 13 amino acids. Germline V gives CDR1 SEHNR, CDR2 FQNEAQ (reference sequence). V gave up 5 bases and J gave up 4 bases, with 11 bases separating them. Here the CDR3 DNA reads TGTGCCAGCAGCCTGCTAGCTACCTATGGCTACACCTTC. Its protein product is CASSLLATYGYTF.

V is TRBV7-8 and J is TRBJ2-1; D call uncertain. V shed 5 bases and J shed 6 bases, with 17 bases lying between them. The CDR3 consists of 15 residues. The V gene's germline CDR1 is SGHVS and CDR2 FQNEAQ. Here the CDR3 reads CASSQRQGKANEQFF. CDR3 nucleotides: TGTGCCAGCAGCCAACGACAAGGTAAAGCCAATGAGCAGTTCTTC. The whole variable domain, filled in from reference TRBV7-8 and TRBJ2-1, reads GAGVSQSPRYKVAKRGQDVALRCDPISGHVSLFWYQQALGQGPEFLTYFQNEAQLDKSGLPSDRFFAERPEGSVSTLKIQRTQQEDSAVYLCASSQRQGKANEQFFGPGTRLTVL.

As for this clonotype: An end of the junction differs from the germline gene, which may be a read error. The CDR3 DNA sequence: TGTAGTGCTAGATCACCACGAGCGGTGCAAGAGACCCAGTACTTC. Protein product: CSARSPRAVQETQYF. The chain uses TRBV20-1 and TRBJ2-5; possibly TRBD2 for D (5 bases). The CDR3 is 15 amino acids. Germline V lookup: CDR1 DFQATT, CDR2 SNEGSKA (reference sequence).

This clonotype appeared a few times. The chain joins TRBV12-3 or TRBV12-4 to TRBJ1-3, with D possibly matching TRBD1 (6 bases). Trimming stripped 5 bases from V and 5 bases from J, with 13 bases between. This CDR3 has 14 amino acids. Here the CDR3 reads CASSPGQTRNTIYF. The CDR3 DNA sequence: TGTGCCAGCAGTCCCGGACAGACCCGAAACACCATATATTTT.

The chain joins TRBV12-3 or TRBV12-4 to TRBJ1-2; TRBD1 might be the D (5 bases). The CDR3 length is 15 residues. Trimming stripped 8 bases from V and 5 bases from J, with 21 bases between. CDR3 sequence: CASRVWEGDGYGYTF. The CDR3 DNA reads as TGTGCCAGCCGGGTTTGGGAAGGGGATGGATATGGCTACACCTTC.

This clonotype was observed a handful of times. An end of the junction does not agree with germline; a read error may underlie this. The chain is built from TRBV3-1 and TRBJ1-5, with D possibly TRBD1 on 5 matching bases. This CDR3 spans 13 amino acids. Germline V gene sequence: CDR1 LGHDT, CDR2 YNNKEL (reference sequence). This chain's CDR3 is CASSQGRDQPQHF. The DNA of the CDR3 is TGCGCCAGCAGCCAAGGGCGGGACCAGCCCCAGCATTTT.

The chain employs TRBV5-5 and TRBJ2-4; no definite D call. The CDR3 is made up of 15 amino acids. Trimming shortened V by 2 bases and J by 0 bases, and 9 bases separated the two germline ends. CDR1 is SGHKS, CDR2 YYEKEE, per germline (reference sequence). CDR3 residues: CASSFRVIAKNIQYF. The CDR3 bases are TGTGCCAGCAGCTTTCGAGTCATAGCCAAAAACATTCAGTACTTC.

The chain links TRBV4-1 to TRBJ2-2, with a weak D call TRBD2 (5 bases). The CDR3 length is 14 residues. The V end lost 1 base, the J end lost 6 bases, and 9 bases lay between the germline ends. In germline, CDR1 is MGHRA, CDR2 YSYEKL. CDR3 DNA: TGCGCCAGCAGCCAAGCCGCCGGGGCCGGGGAGCTGTTTTTT. It specifies CASSQAAGAGELFF.

The chain uses TRBV20-1 and TRBJ1-1, with a weak D call TRBD1 (5 bases). V was pared by 5 bases and J by 10 bases, with 23 bases between. The CDR3 extends over 14 amino acids. Germline CDR1 is DFQATT and CDR2 is SNEGSKA (reference sequence). The CDR3 DNA is TGCAGTGCTCCCTATCCCCAGACCCACCAGGGAGCTTTCTTT. Amino acids: CSAPYPQTHQGAFF.

This chain links TRBV27 with TRBJ2-4; possibly TRBD1 or TRBD2 for D (5 bases each). The DNA matches TRBJ2-7 better at its end, which makes the J call doubtful. Germline loops: CDR1 MNHEY, CDR2 SMNVEV (reference sequence). This CDR3 is 14 amino acids long. DNA of the CDR3: TGTGCCAGCAGTTTTTTCTCAGAGGGGTACGAGCAGTACTTC. This translates into CASSFFSEGYEQYF.

Comments on this clonotype: The germline gene is not matched at one end of the junction; a read error may be the cause. The V call is TRBV10-3, the J call TRBJ1-6; D unresolved. Germline CDR1 reads ENHRY; CDR2 reads SYGVKD. The CDR3 totals 12 residues. CDR3 sequence: CAISDQWSPPHF. The CDR3 bases are TGTGCCATCAGTGACCAGTGGTCACCCCCCCACTTT.

The chain employs TRBV12-3 or TRBV12-4 and TRBJ2-3; the D call may be TRBD1 or TRBD2 (5 bases each). The CDR3 totals 13 residues. Between the trimmed V and J ends, which lost 8 bases and 7 bases, there was a span of 16 bases. CDR3 DNA sequence: TGTGCCAGCTTGGGACCCTCACCTTATACGCAGTATTTT. Amino acids: CASLGPSPYTQYF.

Ten or more counts support this clonotype. The chain is built from TRBV2 and TRBJ1-2, with 7 bases lining up with TRBD1. The CDR3 contains 13 residues. J lost 3 bases, V lost 8 bases, and 6 bases had no gene match. Germline CDR1 reads SNHLY; CDR2 reads FYNNEI. CDR3 sequence: CASAQGEDYGYTF. In DNA, the CDR3 is TGTGCCAGCGCGCAGGGGGAAGACTATGGCTACACCTTC.

The V call is TRBV12-3 or TRBV12-4, the J call TRBJ1-2; D unresolved. The CDR3 runs to 12 residues. V dropped 6 bases and J dropped 7 bases, with 12 bases sitting between them. The CDR3 DNA sequence: TGTGCCAGCAGAACACAGAATCTTGGCTACACCTTC. It codes for CASRTQNLGYTF.

In this sample, this clonotype turned up a few times. The chain employs TRBV20-1 and TRBJ2-7; 9 nucleotides line up with TRBD1. With 0 bases clipped from V and 2 bases from J, the junction kept 5 bases outside the gene matches. Germline V gene data show CDR1 as DFQATT and CDR2 as SNEGSKA (reference sequence). The CDR3 contains 15 residues. The CDR3 loop reads CSAREGQGQAYEQYF. CDR3 coding DNA: TGCAGTGCTAGAGAGGGACAGGGCCAAGCCTACGAGCAGTACTTC.

This clonotype was counted between two and nine times. The chain employs TRBV7-7 and TRBJ2-3; D is unclear. Trimming took off 1 base at V and 6 bases at J, with 8 bases between the two ends. The CDR3 contains 13 residues. Germline V gene lookup returns CDR1 SSHAT and CDR2 FNYEAQ (reference sequence). The CDR3 DNA follows: TGTGCCAGCAGCTTAGGTTGGAAGGATACGCAGTATTTT. It specifies CASSLGWKDTQYF. Based on the CDR3 plus reference TRBV7-7 and TRBJ2-3, the full variable domain is GAGVSQSPRYKVTKRGQDVTLRCDPISSHATLYWYQQALGQGPEFLTYFNYEAQPDKSGLPSDRFSAERPEGSISTLTIQRTEQRDSAMYRCASSLGWKDTQYFGPGTRLTVL.

The chain recombines TRBV7-2 with TRBJ2-3; 11 bases match TRBD2. Per germline, CDR1 SGHTA and CDR2 FQGNSA. V was pared by 4 bases and J by 4 bases, with 16 bases of the junction left unmatched. CDR3 size: 19 residues. For the CDR3, the DNA is TGTGCCAGCAGCTCGAGGCCTAGCGGGGGGACCGGGGTGGCAGATACGCAGTATTTT. Its translation is CASSSRPSGGTGVADTQYF.

The genes are TRBV6-5 and TRBJ1-5; D remains ambiguous. CDR3 length equals 15 residues. V lost 6 bases to trimming and J lost 5 bases, with 17 bases between them. The germline gives CDR1 MNHEY, CDR2 SVGAGI. The CDR3 is CASRAGPPKDQPQHF. CDR3 coding DNA: TGTGCCAGCAGAGCCGGGCCCCCAAAGGATCAGCCCCAGCATTTT.

The V gene is TRBV5-1, the J gene TRBJ2-4; 7 positions match TRBD2. The DNA end lines up better with TRBJ2-7; the J call may be wrong. Germline CDR1 is SGHRS and CDR2 is YFSETQ. CDR3 length: 15 amino acids. The CDR3 sequence is CASSLQGPGGNEQYF. The CDR3 DNA sequence: TGCGCCAGCAGCCTGCAGGGTCCGGGGGGTAACGAGCAGTACTTC.

This clonotype was recorded at least ten times. The V and J genes are TRBV9 and TRBJ2-3; no firm D call. Per the germline V gene, CDR1 is SGDLS and CDR2 is YYNGEE. CDR3 size: 14 residues. V was shortened by 0 bases and J by 1 base, with 6 bases between the two germline ends. In nucleotides, the CDR3 is TGTGCCAGCAGCGTAGAGGCCGGCACAGATACGCAGTATTTT. It codes for CASSVEAGTDTQYF.

Only a few counts were recorded for this clonotype. The gene calls are TRBV25-1 and TRBJ1-1, with 10 bases fitting TRBD1. Germline V gene data show CDR1 as MGHDK and CDR2 as SYGVNS. CDR3 length: 13 residues. Losses at the gene ends were 4 bases for V and 8 bases for J; bases not matched to a gene: 4. CDR3 sequence (DNA): TGTGCCAGCAGTGTAGGGACAGGGGACGAAGCTTTCTTT. It codes for CASSVGTGDEAFF. Variable domain in full (rest from reference TRBV25-1 and TRBJ1-1): EADIYQTPRYLVIGTGKKITLECSQTMGHDKMYWYQQDPGMELHLIHYSYGVNSTEKGDLSSESTVSRIRTEHFPLTLESARPSHTSQYLCASSVGTGDEAFFGQGTRLTVV.

This clonotype showed up just a few times. The chain is built from TRBV7-8 and TRBJ2-7; 11 nucleotides agree with TRBD1. This CDR3 contains 15 residues. Germline loops: CDR1 SGHVS, CDR2 FQNEAQ. Trimming removed 5 bases from V and 7 bases from J; junction bases left unmatched: 10. CDR3 sequence reads: CASSLGQGANNEQYF. The DNA of the CDR3 is TGTGCCAGCAGCCTCGGACAGGGGGCTAATAATGAGCAGTACTTC.

The rearrangement links TRBV10-3 to TRBJ2-3, with a possible D match to TRBD2 (6 bases). Germline V gene lookup returns CDR1 ENHRY and CDR2 SYGVKD. This CDR3 has 15 amino acids. V lost 5 bases and J lost 4, with 16 bases in between. This CDR3 reads CAISKFRGNPDTQYF. The CDR3 coding sequence is TGTGCCATCAGTAAGTTCCGGGGGAACCCAGATACGCAGTATTTT.

There are a few counts of this clonotype. The CDR3 reads CASGPRGTNTGELFF. Here the CDR3 DNA reads TGTGCCAGCGGACCCAGGGGGACAAACACCGGGGAGCTGTTTTTT. The gene calls are TRBV6-5 and TRBJ2-2, with TRBD1 matching over 7 bases. There are 15 residues in the CDR3. Germline trimming cut 8 bases from V and 2 bases from J; bases unmatched to any gene: 8. Germline values: CDR1 MNHEY, CDR2 SVGAGI.

This chain joins TRBV9 and TRBJ2-3; D is tentatively TRBD1 or TRBD2 (5 bases each). Per the germline V gene, CDR1 is SGDLS and CDR2 is YYNGEE. The CDR3 runs 16 residues. V was trimmed by 1 base and J by 0 bases, leaving 12 bases between them. The CDR3 sequence is CASSVSGRGSTDTQYF. In DNA form, the CDR3 reads TGTGCCAGCAGCGTATCGGGGCGCGGAAGCACAGATACGCAGTATTTT.

The genes are TRBV18 and TRBJ1-4; D perhaps matches TRBD1 (5 bases). CDR1 is KGHSH, CDR2 LQKENI, per germline. This CDR3 contains 14 residues. Trimming pared 6 bases from V and 8 bases from J, leaving 16 bases between. The CDR3 nucleotides read TGTGCCAGCTCCGCCGGGGCCTCGGGGGAAAAACTGTTTTTT. Protein product: CASSAGASGEKLFF.

This clonotype came up many times. The chain uses TRBV4-3 and TRBJ2-5, with TRBD2 identical over 9 bases. Per germline, CDR1 LGHNA and CDR2 YSLEER. V was clipped by 4 bases and J by 1 base; unmatched bases: 7. CDR3 length: 16 residues. The CDR3 DNA reads as TGCGCCAGCAGCCTTCTAAGGACTAGCGCCCAAGAGACCCAGTACTTC. This translates into CASSLLRTSAQETQYF.